This TCR beta chain was captured by sequencing in a study of patients and donors after allogeneic stem cell transplantation. The CDR3 totals 14 residues. The V and J ends lost 5 bases and 7 bases respectively, with 15 bases between them. Germline CDR1 and CDR2: LGHNA and YSLEER. This clonotype has a handful of counts. Each CDR3 protein gets one entry after TCRdb re-called the RT-PCR reads with MiXCR. Among about 400,000 distinct CDR3 sequences listed, around 16% were seen once. The V gene is TRBV4-3, the J gene TRBJ2-1; D is ambiguous. The clonotype originates from a human donor who was either an allogeneic HSCT recipient or a stem cell or donor lymphocyte infusion donor (not recorded which). It is not recorded whose cells these are; they may come from a transplant donor. The sample consisted of blood, either unsorted or a sorted T cell fraction (not recorded which). The CDR3 sequence is CASSARASLNEQFF. As DNA, the CDR3 is TGCGCCAGCAGCGCCCGGGCCTCCCTAAATGAGCAGTTCTTC.